Below, one T cell receptor (beta chain) is given with its context. These data originate in a study of blood T cell repertoires in COVID-19. On the study more broadly: The study drew acute and convalescent COVID-19 samples from the United States, Italy and Spain.

In the authors' methods: From reference gene primer amplification, estimates of nucleated cell counts were derived. Repertoires were generated with immunoSEQ multiplex PCR, while TCRdb's copy carries only in-frame clones and drops some. That table furnishes V, J and clone size, whereas the DNA furnished D and trimming. The table has a few hundred thousand clones, approximately 84% seen once; the top ten hold around 3%. Those who participated ranged in age from roughly 18 to 89 years and resided in about two dozen US areas. For recovered donors of Cohort 3, there were two negative PCRs, clearance, or symptom resolution. What was sequenced was PBMCs or T cells enriched from blood (not recorded which). The receptor's source is a woman aged 25 to 39 who had recovered from COVID-19.

The CDR3 loop is CASSLRSPLHF. The CDR3, as DNA: TGCGCCAGCAGCCTCAGGTCACCCCTCCACTTT. The chain combines TRBV5-1 with TRBJ1-6; no firm D call. The length of the CDR3 is 11 residues. Per germline, CDR1 SGHRS and CDR2 YFSETQ. V lost 4 bases, J lost 10 bases, and 6 bases lay in between.